What follows describes a single TCR beta chain. Its target is not known. As to treatment: some 19 received Ad26.COV2.S at low or high dose, single or two shots; roughly five received placebo; per-sample allocation not given. Sampling was done on day 63 after the first vaccine or placebo injection. This CDR3 has 13 residues. V lost 5 bases, J lost 6 bases, and 13 bases lay in between. Germline V lookup: CDR1 SGHVS, CDR2 FQNEAQ. Repertoires were generated with immunoSEQ multiplex PCR, while TCRdb's copy carries only in-frame clones and drops some. This table has a few hundred thousand clones, 90% appearing once. The sample originates from a study of Ad26.COV2.S vaccination and SARS-CoV-2 variants. About the research overall: A participant enrolled in the COV1001 Ad26.COV2.S trial arm provided the sample.

Study-level results: Reportedly, after vaccination the spike-specific CD8+ and CD4+ T cell responses displayed substantial breadth.

The sequence was collected from a person aged 18-60 years who received the Ad26.COV2.S COVID-19 vaccine or a placebo. Sequenced material: peripheral blood, taken in a trial of Ad26.COV2.S vaccine versus placebo. The chain carries TRBV7-8 and TRBJ1-2; possibly TRBD1 for D (6 bases). DNA of the CDR3: TGTGCCAGCAGCCCGGGGGCCTCTGATGGCTACACCTTC. Translation: CASSPGASDGYTF.